The 30 T cell receptor beta chains presented below share a single source sample, sequenced in a study of CD8 T cells in Susac syndrome. With random hexamers, roughly 0.45 to 1 ug RNA was reverse transcribed. TCRdb re-called the immunoSEQ multiplex PCR reads through MiXCR, storing one row per CDR3 protein. The repertoire has around 130,000 distinct CDR3 sequences, nearly 96% of them found once; the top ten carry more than 0.12%. The sample taken for sequencing was CD4+ T cells from PBMCs. The origin of the receptors is a human donor with Susac syndrome.

The chain links TRBV5-1 to TRBJ2-7; TRBD1 agrees at 7 bases. The CDR3 is made up of 15 amino acids. Germline trimming cut 0 bases from V and 7 bases from J; bases unmatched to any gene: 10. Germline values: CDR1 SGHRS, CDR2 YFSETQ. The CDR3 is CASSLAPRTGKEQYF. The CDR3 nucleotides read TGCGCCAGCAGCTTGGCTCCCCGGACAGGCAAAGAGCAGTACTTC. Full variable domain (missing parts from reference TRBV5-1 and TRBJ2-7): KAGVTQTPRYLIKTRGQQVTLSCSPISGHRSVSWYQQTPGQGLQFLFEYFSETQRNKGNFPGRFSGRQFSNSRSEMNVSTLELGDSALYLCASSLAPRTGKEQYFGPGTRLTVT.

The chain links TRBV18 to TRBJ2-1; no clear D. The CDR3 runs to 12 residues. V shed 4 bases and J shed 8 bases, with 9 bases lying between them. Germline CDR1 and CDR2: KGHSH and LQKENI. CDR3: CASSLEKHEQFF. CDR3 nucleotide sequence: TGTGCCAGCTCACTGGAGAAACATGAGCAGTTCTTC.

The chain is built from TRBV5-1 and TRBJ2-5; the D call may be TRBD1 or TRBD2 (5 bases each). This CDR3 has 13 residues. Trimming pared 2 bases from V and 2 bases from J, leaving 7 bases between. CDR1 and CDR2 (germline): SGHRS, YFSETQ. CDR3 amino acids: CASSFGAQETQYF. The CDR3, as DNA: TGCGCCAGCAGCTTCGGGGCTCAAGAGACCCAGTACTTC.

The V and J genes are TRBV7-2 and TRBJ1-5, with TRBD1 as a possible D gene (6 bases). The V end lost 5 bases, the J end lost 7 bases, and 15 bases lay between the germline ends. This CDR3 is built from 14 residues. Germline-derived CDR1 and CDR2 are SGHTA and FQGNSA. The CDR3 region has the DNA TGTGCCAGCAGCGGAGACAGGAGTGGGCAGCCCCAGCATTTT. Its translation: CASSGDRSGQPQHF.

The chain combines TRBV2 with TRBJ2-1; D is uncertain. Germline V gives CDR1 SNHLY, CDR2 FYNNEI. The CDR3 runs to 14 residues. The V gene lost 6 bases and the J gene lost 7 bases, with 16 bases spanning the gap. DNA for the CDR3: TGTGCCAGCAGGGTCGGCAGTTCTATGAATGAGCAGTTCTTC. It encodes CASRVGSSMNEQFF.

For this clonotype: It is unclear where the CDR3 begins or ends on the DNA, so no DNA is shown, and the CDR3 is as TCRdb lists it. The CDR3 here is CSVESAVLVAPGTYEQYF. The chain carries TRBV20-1 and TRBJ2-7; TRBD2, the table's D call, was not compared with the DNA. The germline gives CDR1 DFQATT, CDR2 SNEGSKA (reference sequence). Termini included, the CDR3 measures 18 amino acids.

This clonotype was recorded a few times. This rearrangement joins TRBV6-2 or TRBV6-3 to TRBJ1-2, with no clear D. Germline V gives CDR1 MNHEY, CDR2 SVGEGT. V lost 2 bases and J 1 base, leaving 5 bases between the germline ends. This CDR3 comprises 13 residues. The CDR3 bases are TGTGCCAGCAGTTACGATGGTAACTATGGCTACACCTTC. Amino acid sequence: CASSYDGNYGYTF.

This clonotype was detected once. CDR3 amino acids: CASRGRQFQETQYF. DNA for the CDR3: TGTGCCAGCAGGGGTCGACAGTTCCAAGAGACCCAGTACTTC. V usage is TRBV12-3 or TRBV12-4 and J usage is TRBJ2-5, with a possible D match to TRBD1 (5 bases). The germline V and J ends were trimmed by 6 bases and 1 base, with 12 bases remaining between them. The CDR3 length is 14 residues.

The chain employs TRBV29-1 and TRBJ2-7; D call uncertain. CDR3 size: 13 residues. CDR1 and CDR2 from the germline V gene are SQVTM and ANQGSEA. V gave up 5 bases and J gave up 0 bases, with 11 bases separating them. CDR3 amino acids: CSVSLGRSYEQYF. The CDR3 DNA follows: TGCAGCGTTAGTCTCGGACGCTCCTACGAGCAGTACTTC.

The chain links TRBV5-1 to TRBJ2-7; possibly TRBD1 or TRBD2 for D (5 bases each). The V gene lost 0 bases and the J gene lost 7 bases, with 8 bases spanning the gap. This CDR3 is built from 12 residues. Germline V lookup: CDR1 SGHRS, CDR2 YFSETQ. This CDR3 reads CASSLAGQEQYF. DNA of the CDR3: TGCGCCAGCAGCTTGGCGGGGCAGGAGCAGTACTTC.

The chain is built from TRBV6-6 and TRBJ1-1; TRBD1 agrees at 7 bases. The junction had 9 bases not matched to a gene; V was cut back by 5 bases and J by 0 bases. The CDR3 spans 16 residues. Germline loops: CDR1 MNHNY, CDR2 SVGAGI (reference sequence). CDR3 in DNA: TGTGCCAGCAGTCCAGGGGGGATTAGGGTGAACACTGAAGCTTTCTTT. The encoded protein is CASSPGGIRVNTEAFF.

The chain combines TRBV5-1 with TRBJ2-6; 7 nucleotides line up with TRBD2. Germline loops: CDR1 SGHRS, CDR2 YFSETQ. Germline trimming cut 7 bases from V and 4 bases from J; bases unmatched to any gene: 8. The CDR3 is 15 amino acids. In DNA, the CDR3 is TGCGCCAGCCGCCCTCGGGAGGCAGGGGCCAACGTCCTGACTTTC. Its translation is CASRPREAGANVLTF.

The J gene is TRBJ2-5, the V gene TRBV20-1; 9 positions agree with TRBD2. The germline V gene encodes CDR1 DFQATT and CDR2 SNEGSKA (reference sequence). J was trimmed by 2 bases and V by 3 bases; bases with no gene match: 4. The CDR3 loop spans 14 amino acids. CDR3 DNA: TGCAGTGCTAGTACACTAGCGGGTCAAGAGACCCAGTACTTC. This gives the protein CSASTLAGQETQYF.

The chain combines TRBV2 with TRBJ2-1; D is uncertain. Trimming shortened V by 8 bases and J by 0 bases, and 14 bases separated the two germline ends. This CDR3 region has 15 residues. The V gene's germline CDR1 is SNHLY and CDR2 FYNNEI. The CDR3 DNA sequence: TGTGCCAGCGGAAGAGAGTCGAGCTCCTACAATGAGCAGTTCTTC. It yields the protein CASGRESSSYNEQFF.

In DNA form, the CDR3 reads TGTGCCAGCTCACCGTGGCACTCCGGGGAGCAGTTCTTC. Amino acid sequence: CASSPWHSGEQFF. The J gene is TRBJ2-1, the V gene TRBV18; D gene uncertain. V was pared by 3 bases and J by 10 bases, with 13 bases between. The germline V gene encodes CDR1 KGHSH and CDR2 LQKENI. The CDR3 has 13 amino acids.

The chain combines TRBV30 with TRBJ2-7; D remains unclear. Between the trimmed V and J ends, which lost 0 bases and 3 bases, there was a span of 9 bases. This CDR3 contains 13 residues. CDR1 and CDR2 (germline): GTSNPN, SVGIG (reference sequence). CDR3 in amino acids: CAWSVNSDYEQYF. The CDR3 DNA sequence: TGTGCCTGGAGTGTAAACAGTGACTACGAGCAGTACTTC.

The chain carries TRBV5-4 and TRBJ2-5; TRBD2 matches at 9 bases. Germline V CDR1 and CDR2: SGHNT, YYREEE (reference sequence). J gave up 5 bases and V 0 bases, and 2 bases lay outside the gene matches. The CDR3 has 14 amino acids. The CDR3 is CASSLVAGAETQYF. The CDR3 DNA reads as TGTGCCAGCAGCTTGGTAGCGGGAGCGGAGACCCAGTACTTC. Combining the CDR3 with reference TRBV5-4 and TRBJ2-5 gives the whole variable domain ETGVTQSPTHLIKTRGQQVTLRCSSQSGHNTVSWYQQALGQGPQFIFQYYREEENGRGNFPPRFSGLQFPNYSSELNVNALELDDSALYLCASSLVAGAETQYFGPGTRLLVL.

The chain links TRBV20-1 to TRBJ2-1; a possible D gene is TRBD1 (5 bases). The CDR3 runs to 13 residues. Trimming stripped 3 bases from V and 7 bases from J, with 13 bases between. Per germline, CDR1 DFQATT and CDR2 SNEGSKA (reference sequence). The CDR3 loop is CSARIRVKNEQFF. The CDR3 DNA sequence: TGCAGTGCTAGGATCAGGGTAAAGAATGAGCAGTTCTTC.

V usage is TRBV4-1 and J usage is TRBJ2-7, with 8 bases matching TRBD2. Germline lookup yields CDR1 MGHRA and CDR2 YSYEKL. The CDR3 is 14 residues long. V lost 1 base to trimming and J lost 4 bases; unmatched junction nucleotides: 3. The CDR3 region is CASSQAGGGYEQYF. CDR3 sequence (DNA): TGCGCCAGCAGCCAAGCGGGAGGGGGTTACGAGCAGTACTTC.

The genes are TRBV7-2 and TRBJ2-3, with D possibly matching TRBD2 (5 bases). CDR1 is SGHTA and CDR2 is FQGNSA in the germline V gene. The length of the CDR3 is 17 residues. The ends were cut back, 3 bases at V and 1 base at J, with 17 bases in the middle. CDR3 coding DNA: TGTGCCAGCAGCTTGGACGTACTGTTGCGGGGCACAGATACGCAGTATTTT. This translates into CASSLDVLLRGTDTQYF.

The chain recombines TRBV12-3 or TRBV12-4 with TRBJ2-1, with D hard to call. The CDR3 totals 15 residues. The germline V and J ends were trimmed by 8 bases and 8 bases, with 22 bases remaining between them. This chain's CDR3 is CASGAGPLGVDEQFF. The CDR3 coding sequence is TGTGCCAGCGGAGCCGGACCGCTTGGCGTCGATGAGCAGTTCTTC.

The rearrangement links TRBV3-1 to TRBJ2-5; tentatively, D is TRBD2 (7 bases). V was trimmed by 3 bases and J by 1 base, leaving 15 bases between them. The CDR3 sequence is 16 residues long. Germline V gene lookup returns CDR1 LGHDT and CDR2 YNNKEL (reference sequence). CDR3 loop: CASSHSRGLFQETQYF. CDR3 DNA: TGTGCCAGCAGCCACTCCAGGGGACTATTCCAAGAGACCCAGTACTTC.

This clonotype was found once. The genes are TRBV29-1 and TRBJ1-1, with a weak D call TRBD1 (5 bases). CDR3 length: 12 amino acids. V lost 3 bases, J lost 8 bases, and 13 bases lay in between. Germline V gene sequence: CDR1 SQVTM, CDR2 ANQGSEA. CDR3 sequence (DNA): TGCAGCGTTGATCGTTCGACAGTGGAAGCTTTCTTT. It codes for CSVDRSTVEAFF.

The V call is TRBV7-9, the J call TRBJ2-6, with a possible D match to TRBD1 (5 bases). CDR1 and CDR2 from the germline V gene are SEHNR and FQNEAQ (reference sequence). Trimming shortened V by 5 bases and J by 0 bases, and 14 bases separated the two germline ends. The CDR3 consists of 17 residues. The CDR3, as DNA: TGTGCCAGCAGCCCAGGGTTGGCGTTCTCTGGGGCCAACGTCCTGACTTTC. It specifies CASSPGLAFSGANVLTF.

The chain combines TRBV30 with TRBJ2-7; 7 bases are a match to TRBD2. The CDR3 totals 14 residues. V gave up 0 bases and J gave up 6 bases; unmatched junction bases: 8. Per the germline V gene, CDR1 is GTSNPN and CDR2 is SVGIG (reference sequence). The CDR3 protein is CAWSVGRVGGEQYF. The CDR3 nucleotides read TGTGCCTGGAGTGTTGGGAGGGTGGGTGGCGAGCAGTACTTC.

This chain joins TRBV30 and TRBJ1-1; 7 bases are shared with TRBD1. The CDR3 is 13 residues long. Germline V gives CDR1 GTSNPN, CDR2 SVGIG (reference sequence). V trimming: 5 bases; J trimming: 1 base; junction bases outside the gene matches: 4. CDR3 bases: TGTGCCTGGCGGGGACAGACGAACACTGAAGCTTTCTTT. Protein sequence: CAWRGQTNTEAFF.

V and J are TRBV9 and TRBJ2-1, with 12 bases aligning to TRBD2. Trimming cost V 5 bases and J 8 bases; bases outside gene matches: 8. Germline-derived CDR1 and CDR2 are SGDLS and YYNGEE. The CDR3 length is 15 residues. DNA of the CDR3: TGTGCCAGCAGTGCTAGCGGGAGGGCCTGGGATGAGCAGTTCTTC. Its protein product is CASSASGRAWDEQFF.

The sample holds one count of this clonotype. The rearrangement joins TRBV9 to TRBJ2-1, with D possibly TRBD2 on 5 matching bases. V was clipped by 0 bases and J by 10 bases, with 14 bases between them. The CDR3 sequence is 14 residues long. The germline CDR1 and CDR2 sequences are SGDLS and YYNGEE. The CDR3 nucleotides are TGTGCCAGCAGCGTAGCTCTAGGAGCGGAAGAGCAGTTCTTC. The encoded protein is CASSVALGAEEQFF.

This sequence joins TRBV30 and TRBJ2-2; D might be TRBD2 (6 bases). Trimming shortened V by 5 bases and J by 2 bases, and 15 bases separated the two germline ends. The V gene's germline CDR1 is GTSNPN and CDR2 SVGIG (reference sequence). The CDR3 is 15 residues long. DNA of the CDR3: TGTGCCTGGGATGGGGGACTCTCAAACACCGGGGAGCTGTTTTTT. This encodes CAWDGGLSNTGELFF. Together with reference TRBV30 and TRBJ2-2, the CDR3 gives the full variable domain: SQTIHQWPATLVQPVGSPLSLECTVEGTSNPNLYWYRQAAGRGLQLLFYSVGIGQISSEVPQNLSASRPQDRQFILSSKKLLLSDSGFYLCAWDGGLSNTGELFFGEGSRLTVL.

The CDR3 DNA is TGTGCCAGTAGCAACAGACAGGCCCATCAGCCCCAGCATTTT. Translation: CASSNRQAHQPQHF. This chain joins TRBV19 and TRBJ1-5; D is possibly TRBD1 (6 bases). The V gene's germline CDR1 is LNHDA and CDR2 SQIVND (reference sequence). The V gene lost 6 bases and the J gene lost 5 bases, with 14 bases spanning the gap. CDR3 length: 14 amino acids.